Sequencing of this TCR beta chain was carried out in a study of cytomegalovirus exposure and HLA in healthy donors. Findings and caveats of the study: Earlier findings revealed that most TCR beta V segments proved productive either about 87% or about 30% of the time.

Worth noting for this clone: Its target is unknown.

The CDR3 contains 13 residues. Germline CDR1 and CDR2: SEHNR and FQNEAQ (reference sequence). Trimming pared 5 bases from V and 0 bases from J, leaving 8 bases between. In the PCR, 60 Vbeta and 13 Jbeta primers were used. Data came from immunoSEQ multiplex PCR; TCRdb stores just in-frame clones and leaves some out. This sample's table reports some 150,000 clones. The chain has TRBV7-9 and TRBJ2-7; D gene unclear. This TCR was recovered from a young woman in good health and CMV-seronegative. The material sequenced was PBMCs. The DNA for the CDR3 is TGTGCCAGCAGCCTAAGTCCCTCCTACGAGCAGTACTTC. Translation: CASSLSPSYEQYF.